A selection of T cell receptor beta chains follows, all from one sample in a study of T cells in localized non-small cell lung cancer. Clones were sequenced by immunoSEQ multiplex PCR, and TCRdb holds only the in-frame ones, with some missing. This sample yields 60,000 to 75,000 clones, of which almost 85% are seen a single time; around an eighth belongs to the top ten. The material sequenced was peripheral blood, taken before any cancer treatment. The origin of the receptors is a female donor at least 60 years old with stage I lung adenocarcinoma. CDR3s include the opening cysteine and the closing phenylalanine or tryptophan. The order of the fields is D gene, clone size, J gene, V gene, CDR3 protein, CDR3 DNA. D genes are given only for firm matches. Clone size, where shown, is once, few, many, or a class for clones that have expanded.

>TRBD2|.|TRBJ2-3|TRBV5-1
CASSSLTSGGPTDTQYF
TGCGCCAGCAGCTCTTTGACTAGCGGGGGGCCCACAGATACGCAGTATTTT
>.|.|TRBJ2-3|TRBV7-6
CASTPELGILTDTQYF
TGTGCCAGCACACCAGAGTTGGGAATTCTCACAGATACGCAGTATTTT
>TRBD1|.|TRBJ2-5|TRBV5-1
CASSFPGQGGATQYF
TGCGCCAGCAGCTTTCCGGGACAGGGAGGCGCGACCCAGTACTTC
>TRBD1|.|TRBJ2-1|TRBV5-1
CASSGGQAYNEQFF
TGCGCCAGCAGCGGGGGACAGGCTTACAATGAGCAGTTCTTC
>.|once|TRBJ2-4|TRBV5-4
CASSLGRGPGAKNIQYF
TGTGCCAGCAGCTTAGGGCGGGGACCCGGGGCCAAAAACATTCAGTACTTC
>.|.|TRBJ1-4|TRBV7-2
CASSLVSGYNEKLFF
TGTGCCAGCAGCTTAGTCTCAGGGTATAATGAAAAACTGTTTTTT
>.|.|TRBJ2-2|TRBV19
CASCGREVIDAGELFF
TGTGCCAGTTGCGGCAGGGAGGTCATCGACGCCGGGGAGCTGTTTTTT
>TRBD2|.|TRBJ2-5|TRBV5-1
CASNPGTTRRKETQYF
TGCGCCAGCAACCCAGGGACTACCAGGCGTAAAGAGACCCAGTACTTC
>TRBD1|.|TRBJ1-1|TRBV19
CASSPTGANTEAFF
TGTGCCAGTAGCCCGACAGGGGCTAACACTGAAGCTTTCTTT
>TRBD1|.|TRBJ2-7|TRBV28
CASKGTGGYEQYF
TGTGCCAGCAAGGGGACAGGGGGGTACGAGCAGTACTTC
>TRBD1|once|TRBJ2-1|TRBV9
CASSVAQGAQEQFF
TGTGCCAGCAGCGTAGCACAGGGGGCTCAGGAGCAGTTCTTC
>TRBD1|.|TRBJ1-1|TRBV4-1
CASSNDRAPLNVEAFF
TGCGCCAGCAGCAACGACAGGGCGCCTTTGAATGTGGAAGCTTTCTTT
>.|.|TRBJ1-2|TRBV5-6
CASSLGNLEPYGYTF
TGTGCCAGCAGCTTGGGGAATCTAGAACCCTATGGCTACACCTTC
>.|.|TRBJ2-2|TRBV4-1
CASSQEPGPNTGELFF
TGCGCCAGCAGCCAAGAACCAGGACCGAACACCGGGGAGCTGTTTTTT
>.|.|TRBJ1-2|TRBV18
CASSPETGTTTYGYTF
TGTGCCAGCTCACCGGAAACAGGGACAACCACCTATGGCTACACCTTC
>.|few|TRBJ2-3|TRBV7-2
CASSSMLYGTLLTDTQYF
TGTGCCAGCAGCTCCATGTTGTACGGGACACTCCTCACAGATACGCAGTATTTT